This TCR beta chain was identified in a study of cytomegalovirus exposure and HLA in healthy donors. Study-level background: Within an early data release were 80 million to 90 million unique TCRs drawn from HLA-typed donors.

PCR amplification relied on 60 Vbeta primers (plus 13 Jbeta primers). Profiled with immunoSEQ multiplex PCR; TCRdb holds only in-frame clones, not every one. The sample includes fewer than 200,000 clones, roughly three quarters of them seen just once. Trimming cost V 5 bases and J 4 bases; bases outside gene matches: 5. The CDR3 has 13 residues. Germline V gene sequence: CDR1 SGHRS, CDR2 YFSETQ. To note about this clone: The antigen remains unidentified.

Overall study findings and caveats: In a later analysis, parvovirus B19, influenza, CMV and Epstein-Barr virus appeared linked to several top co-occurrence clusters. V- and J-gene trimming in TCR beta was tied to a missense DCLRE1C variant by an analysis performed later. Most of the TCR beta V segments (in an earlier analysis) were productive either about 90% or about 30% of the time.

This chain joins TRBV5-1 and TRBJ2-5; 7 positions agree with TRBD2. This receptor was obtained from a male donor in good health and CMV-seropositive. Sequenced sample: PBMCs. The CDR3, as DNA: TGCGCCAGCAGTCGGGGGGAGGGAGAGACCCAGTACTTC. This gives the protein CASSRGEGETQYF.